This TCR beta chain was recovered during a study of blood T cell repertoires in COVID-19. The overall study: T cells, B-cell-depleted T cells, or PBMCs provided the cDNA or gDNA that served as material.

In the study's own analysis: For nucleated cells, counts were estimated from reference gene primer amplification. Using immunoSEQ multiplex PCR, the repertoire was profiled, and TCRdb retains in-frame clones only, with some absent. V, J and clone size reflect that table, while D and trimming were determined from the DNA. Of more than 95,000 clones listed, 84% are singletons. The TCR originated in a man in his sixties with acute or convalescent COVID-19. The sequenced sample was peripheral blood.

CDR3 DNA: TGTGCCAGCAGTGAACATCAGGGGTCCTACAATGAGCAGTTCTTC. It specifies CASSEHQGSYNEQFF. The gene calls are TRBV2 and TRBJ2-1, with D possibly being TRBD1 (6 bases). Germline CDR1 reads SNHLY; CDR2 reads FYNNEI. Trimming stripped 2 bases from V and 1 base from J, with 9 bases between. This CDR3 has 15 amino acids. Looking up the rest from reference TRBV2 and TRBJ2-1 gives the full variable domain: EPEVTQTPSHQVTQMGQEVILRCVPISNHLYFYWYRQILGQKVEFLVSFYNNEISEKSEIFDDQFSVERPDGSNFTLKIRSTKLEDSAMYFCASSEHQGSYNEQFFGPGTRLTVL.